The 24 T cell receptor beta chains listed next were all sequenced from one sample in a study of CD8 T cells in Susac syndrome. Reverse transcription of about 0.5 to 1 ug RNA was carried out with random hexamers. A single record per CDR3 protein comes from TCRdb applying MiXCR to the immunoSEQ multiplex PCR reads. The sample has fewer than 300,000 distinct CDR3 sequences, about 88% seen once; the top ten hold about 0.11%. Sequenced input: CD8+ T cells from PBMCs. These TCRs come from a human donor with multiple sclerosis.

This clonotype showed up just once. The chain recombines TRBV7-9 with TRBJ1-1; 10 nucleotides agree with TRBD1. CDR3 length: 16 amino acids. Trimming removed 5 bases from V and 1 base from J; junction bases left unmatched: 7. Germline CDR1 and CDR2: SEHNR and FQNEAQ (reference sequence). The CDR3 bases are TGTGCCAGCAGCACCCCCGGGACAGGGGAGAACACTGAAGCTTTCTTT. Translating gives CASSTPGTGENTEAFF.

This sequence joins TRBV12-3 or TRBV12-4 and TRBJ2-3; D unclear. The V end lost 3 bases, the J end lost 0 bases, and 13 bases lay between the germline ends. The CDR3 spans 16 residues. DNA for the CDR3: TGTGCCAGCAGTTTCTTGGCGGAAACTAGCACAGATACGCAGTATTTT. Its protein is CASSFLAETSTDTQYF.

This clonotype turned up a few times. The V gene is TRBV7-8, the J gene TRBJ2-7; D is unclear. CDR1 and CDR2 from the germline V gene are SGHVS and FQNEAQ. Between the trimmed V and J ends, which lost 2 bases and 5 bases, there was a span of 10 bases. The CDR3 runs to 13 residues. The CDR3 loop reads CASSLKVRDEQYF. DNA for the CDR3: TGTGCCAGCAGCTTAAAAGTCCGGGACGAGCAGTACTTC.

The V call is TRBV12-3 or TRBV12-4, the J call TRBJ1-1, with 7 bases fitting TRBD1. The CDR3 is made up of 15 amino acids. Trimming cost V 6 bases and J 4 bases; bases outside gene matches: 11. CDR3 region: CASSPPRGWGTEAFF. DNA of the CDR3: TGTGCCAGCAGCCCCCCCAGGGGGTGGGGCACTGAAGCTTTCTTT.

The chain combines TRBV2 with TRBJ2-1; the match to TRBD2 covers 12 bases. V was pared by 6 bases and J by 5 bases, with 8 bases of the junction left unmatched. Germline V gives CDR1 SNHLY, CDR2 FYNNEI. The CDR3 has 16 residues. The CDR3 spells CASRTSGSLKNNEQFF. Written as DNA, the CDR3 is TGTGCCAGCAGGACTAGCGGGAGCCTAAAGAACAATGAGCAGTTCTTC.

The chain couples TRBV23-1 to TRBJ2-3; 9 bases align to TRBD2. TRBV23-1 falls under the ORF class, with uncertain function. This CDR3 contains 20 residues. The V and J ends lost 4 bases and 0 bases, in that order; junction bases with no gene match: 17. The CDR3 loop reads CASSPAGSTSGSGSTDTQYF. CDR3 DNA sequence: TGCGCCAGCAGTCCGGCAGGGTCAACTAGCGGGTCCGGTAGCACAGATACGCAGTATTTT.

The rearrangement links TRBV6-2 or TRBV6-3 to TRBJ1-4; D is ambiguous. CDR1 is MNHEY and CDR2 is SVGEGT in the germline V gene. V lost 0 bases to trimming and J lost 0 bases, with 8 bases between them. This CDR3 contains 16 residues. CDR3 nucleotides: TGTGCCAGCAGTTACTCGATCAGTGCAACTAATGAAAAACTGTTTTTT. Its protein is CASSYSISATNEKLFF.

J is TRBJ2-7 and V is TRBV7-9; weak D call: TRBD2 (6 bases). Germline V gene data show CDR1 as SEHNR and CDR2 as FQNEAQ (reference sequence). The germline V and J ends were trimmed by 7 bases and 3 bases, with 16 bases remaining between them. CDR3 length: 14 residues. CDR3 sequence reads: CASIHRDSDYEQYF. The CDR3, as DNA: TGTGCCAGCATCCACCGGGACTCAGACTACGAGCAGTACTTC. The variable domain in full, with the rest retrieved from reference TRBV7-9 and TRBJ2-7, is DTGVSQNPRHKITKRGQNVTFRCDPISEHNRLYWYRQTLGQGPEFLTYFQNEAQLEKSRLLSDRFSAERPKGSFSTLEIQRTEQGDSAMYLCASIHRDSDYEQYFGPGTRLTVT.

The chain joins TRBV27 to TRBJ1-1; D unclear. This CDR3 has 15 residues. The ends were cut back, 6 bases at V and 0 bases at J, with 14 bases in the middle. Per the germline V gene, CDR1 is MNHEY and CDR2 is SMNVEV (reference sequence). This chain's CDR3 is CASRQKTYMNTEAFF. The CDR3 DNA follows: TGTGCCAGCAGACAAAAGACATACATGAACACTGAAGCTTTCTTT.

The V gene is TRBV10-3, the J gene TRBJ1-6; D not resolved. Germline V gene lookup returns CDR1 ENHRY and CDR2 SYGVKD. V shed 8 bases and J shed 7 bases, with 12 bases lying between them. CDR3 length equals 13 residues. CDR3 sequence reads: CAICGGYNSPLHF. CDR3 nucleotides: TGTGCCATCTGTGGAGGGTACAATTCACCCCTCCACTTT.

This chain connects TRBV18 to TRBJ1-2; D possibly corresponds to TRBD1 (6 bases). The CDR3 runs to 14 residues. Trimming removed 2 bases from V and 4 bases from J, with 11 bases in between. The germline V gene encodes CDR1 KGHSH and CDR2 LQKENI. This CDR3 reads CASSPEARGYGYTF. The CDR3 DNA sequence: TGTGCCAGCTCACCAGAGGCCAGGGGCTATGGCTACACCTTC.

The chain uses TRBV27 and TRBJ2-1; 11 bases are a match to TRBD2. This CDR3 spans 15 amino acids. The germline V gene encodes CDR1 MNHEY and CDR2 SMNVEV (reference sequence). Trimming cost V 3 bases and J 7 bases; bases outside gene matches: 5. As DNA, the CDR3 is TGTGCCAGCAGTTTGGGACTAGCGGCTCTTAATGAGCAGTTCTTC. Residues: CASSLGLAALNEQFF.

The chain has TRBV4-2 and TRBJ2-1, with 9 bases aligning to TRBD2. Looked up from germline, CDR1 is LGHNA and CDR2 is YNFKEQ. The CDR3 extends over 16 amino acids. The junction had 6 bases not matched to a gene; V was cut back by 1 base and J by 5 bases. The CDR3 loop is CASSQGGGREHNEQFF. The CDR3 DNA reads TGTGCCAGCAGCCAAGGAGGCGGGAGGGAGCACAATGAGCAGTTCTTC.

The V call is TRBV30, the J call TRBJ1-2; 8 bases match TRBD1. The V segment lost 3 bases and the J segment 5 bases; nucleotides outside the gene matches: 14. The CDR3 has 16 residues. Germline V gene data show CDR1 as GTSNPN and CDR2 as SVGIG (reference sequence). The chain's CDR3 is CAWRLGRQGRRYGYTF. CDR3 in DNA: TGTGCCTGGAGGCTGGGGCGACAGGGGCGGAGGTATGGCTACACCTTC.

For the CDR3, the DNA is TGTGCCAGCAGTTACTCCCGCGGGAGCTGGAATGAGCAGTTCTTC. Protein sequence: CASSYSRGSWNEQFF. This chain uses TRBV6-5 with TRBJ2-1; TRBD2 matches 7 bases. After removal of 0 bases from V and 7 bases from J, the junction contained 6 bases not matched to a gene. Per germline, CDR1 MNHEY and CDR2 SVGAGI. The CDR3 consists of 15 residues.

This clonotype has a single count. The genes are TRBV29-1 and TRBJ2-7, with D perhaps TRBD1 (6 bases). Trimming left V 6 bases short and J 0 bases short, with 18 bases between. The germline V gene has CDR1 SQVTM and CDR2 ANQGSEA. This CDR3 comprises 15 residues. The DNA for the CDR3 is TGCAGCGTCAGAGACCCGGGACAACCCTCCTACGAGCAGTACTTC. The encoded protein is CSVRDPGQPSYEQYF.

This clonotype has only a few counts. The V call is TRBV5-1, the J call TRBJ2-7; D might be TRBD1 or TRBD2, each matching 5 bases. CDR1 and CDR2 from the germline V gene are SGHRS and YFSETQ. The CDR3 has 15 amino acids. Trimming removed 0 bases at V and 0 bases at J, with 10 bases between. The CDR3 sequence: CASSLDPGSSYEQYF. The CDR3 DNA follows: TGCGCCAGCAGCTTGGACCCAGGGAGCTCCTACGAGCAGTACTTC.

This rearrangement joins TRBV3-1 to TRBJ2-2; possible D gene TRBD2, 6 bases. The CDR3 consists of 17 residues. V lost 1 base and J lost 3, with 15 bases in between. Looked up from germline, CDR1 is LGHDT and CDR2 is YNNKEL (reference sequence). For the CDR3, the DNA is TGTGCCAGCAGCCAAGTGGCGGGAAAGTTGGACACCGGGGAGCTGTTTTTT. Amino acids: CASSQVAGKLDTGELFF.

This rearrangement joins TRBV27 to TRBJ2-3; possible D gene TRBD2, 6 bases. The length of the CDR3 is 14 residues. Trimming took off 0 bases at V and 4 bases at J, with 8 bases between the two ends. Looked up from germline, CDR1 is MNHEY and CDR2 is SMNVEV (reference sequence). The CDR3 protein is CASSLSGGADTQYF. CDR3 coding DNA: TGTGCCAGCAGTTTATCGGGGGGAGCAGATACGCAGTATTTT.

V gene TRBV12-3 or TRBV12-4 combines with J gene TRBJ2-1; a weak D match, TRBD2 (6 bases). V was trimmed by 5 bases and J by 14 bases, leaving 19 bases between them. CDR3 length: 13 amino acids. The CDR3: CASSTFGGVDEFF. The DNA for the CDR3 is TGTGCCAGCAGTACCTTTGGCGGGGTCGACGAGTTCTTC.

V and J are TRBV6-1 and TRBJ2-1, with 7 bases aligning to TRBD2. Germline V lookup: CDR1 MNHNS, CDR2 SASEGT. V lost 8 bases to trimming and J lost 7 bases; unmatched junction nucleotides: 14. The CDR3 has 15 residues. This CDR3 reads CASGREIAGPNEQFF. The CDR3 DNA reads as TGTGCCAGCGGCCGGGAGATAGCGGGCCCGAATGAGCAGTTCTTC.

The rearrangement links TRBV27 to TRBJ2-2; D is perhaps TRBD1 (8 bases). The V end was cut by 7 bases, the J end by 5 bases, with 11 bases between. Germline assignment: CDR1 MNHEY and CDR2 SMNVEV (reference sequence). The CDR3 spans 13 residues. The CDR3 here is CASNRGGTGELFF. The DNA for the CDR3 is TGTGCCAGCAACAGGGGGGGGACCGGGGAGCTGTTTTTT.

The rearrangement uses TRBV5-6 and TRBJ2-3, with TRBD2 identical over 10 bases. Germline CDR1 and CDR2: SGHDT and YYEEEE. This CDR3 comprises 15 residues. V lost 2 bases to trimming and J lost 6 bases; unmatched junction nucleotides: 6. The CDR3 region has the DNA TGTGCCAGCAGCTTCGAAACTAGCGGGGCGGATACGCAGTATTTT. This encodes CASSFETSGADTQYF. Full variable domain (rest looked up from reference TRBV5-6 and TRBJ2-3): DAGVTQSPTHLIKTRGQQVTLRCSPKSGHDTVSWYQQALGQGPQFIFQYYEEEERQRGNFPDRFSGHQFPNYSSELNVNALLLGDSALYLCASSFETSGADTQYFGPGTRLTVL.

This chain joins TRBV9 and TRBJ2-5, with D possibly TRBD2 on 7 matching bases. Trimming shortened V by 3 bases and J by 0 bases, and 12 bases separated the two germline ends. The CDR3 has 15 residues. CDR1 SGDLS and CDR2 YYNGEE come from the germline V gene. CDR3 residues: CASSEGGVHQETQYF. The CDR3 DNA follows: TGTGCCAGCAGCGAGGGGGGGGTCCACCAAGAGACCCAGTACTTC.